The rows below give T cell receptor beta chains drawn from one sample of a study of tumour-infiltrating T cells in Burkitt lymphoma. The data were produced by immunoSEQ multiplex PCR, yet TCRdb's version contains in-frame clones alone and is incomplete. The sample has about 6,600 clones, over 75% seen once. Sequencing input: tumor tissue. These TCRs come from a human donor with Burkitt lymphoma. The CDR3 runs from the conserved cysteine through the conserved F or W. Each record gives: clone size, V gene, D gene, J gene, CDR3 protein, CDR3 DNA. D genes are given only for firm matches. Clone sizes are given selectively: once, few, many, or a class where the clone is expanded.

>NA|TRBV27|TRBD1|TRBJ1-5
CASSLSSAGGFNQPQHF
TGTGCCAGCAGTTTATCGTCGGCAGGGGGCTTCAATCAGCCCCAGCATTTT
>NA|TRBV7-6|NA|TRBJ1-5
CASSLGYDRPQHF
TGTGCCAGCAGCTTAGGGTACGACAGACCCCAGCATTTT
>NA|TRBV7-9|NA|TRBJ2-3
CASSLEGADTQYF
TGTGCCAGCAGCTTGGAAGGGGCAGATACGCAGTATTTT
>NA|TRBV4-1|NA|TRBJ2-7
CASSQLKTGLYEQYF
TGCGCCAGCAGCCAACTTAAGACAGGCCTCTACGAGCAGTACTTC
>NA|TRBV9|TRBD2|TRBJ2-3
CASSVARLAVTDTQYF
TGTGCCAGCAGCGTAGCTCGGCTAGCGGTCACAGATACGCAGTATTTT
>NA|TRBV5-4|NA|TRBJ1-5
CASSLSPGPGGNQPQHF
TGTGCCAGCAGCTTAAGCCCAGGGCCGGGGGGCAATCAGCCCCAGCATTTT
>NA|TRBV2|NA|TRBJ2-3
CASDGGGGTDTQYF
TGTGCCAGCGACGGGGGAGGAGGCACAGATACGCAGTATTTT
>NA|TRBV15|NA|TRBJ2-3
CATLRAQRTDTQYF
TGTGCCACCCTGAGGGCCCAGCGCACAGATACGCAGTATTTT
>NA|TRBV19|NA|TRBJ1-1
CASSVQNSYTEAFF
TGTGCCAGTAGTGTTCAAAACAGCTACACTGAAGCTTTCTTT
>NA|TRBV2|TRBD2|TRBJ2-2
CASTPGLGAGELFF
TGTGCCAGCACACCGGGACTAGGGGCCGGGGAGCTGTTTTTT
>large|TRBV19|NA|TRBJ2-3
CASSIKDSARASTDTQYF
TGTGCCAGTAGTATTAAGGACAGCGCGCGGGCCAGCACAGATACGCAGTATTTT
>NA|TRBV5-6|NA|TRBJ1-2
CASSAGNLGGYTF
TGTGCCAGCAGTGCAGGGAATCTAGGCGGCTACACCTTC
>NA|TRBV11-1|NA|TRBJ2-5
CASSLRAWAQETQYF
TGTGCCAGCAGCTTACGGGCCTGGGCCCAAGAGACCCAGTACTTC
>NA|TRBV28|NA|TRBJ1-1
CASQGGVSSDTEAFF
TGTGCCAGCCAGGGAGGGGTCTCGTCGGACACTGAAGCTTTCTTT
>NA|TRBV5-4|NA|TRBJ1-1
CASSFSHGGNTEAFF
TGTGCCAGCAGCTTCTCGCACGGGGGGAACACTGAAGCTTTCTTT
>NA|TRBV10-3|NA|TRBJ2-1
CAAQGSENNEQFF
TGTGCCGCACAGGGTAGTGAAAACAATGAGCAGTTCTTC
>NA|TRBV29-1|TRBD2|TRBJ2-1
CSVDSGRAMNEQFF
TGCAGCGTTGATAGCGGGAGGGCCATGAATGAGCAGTTCTTC